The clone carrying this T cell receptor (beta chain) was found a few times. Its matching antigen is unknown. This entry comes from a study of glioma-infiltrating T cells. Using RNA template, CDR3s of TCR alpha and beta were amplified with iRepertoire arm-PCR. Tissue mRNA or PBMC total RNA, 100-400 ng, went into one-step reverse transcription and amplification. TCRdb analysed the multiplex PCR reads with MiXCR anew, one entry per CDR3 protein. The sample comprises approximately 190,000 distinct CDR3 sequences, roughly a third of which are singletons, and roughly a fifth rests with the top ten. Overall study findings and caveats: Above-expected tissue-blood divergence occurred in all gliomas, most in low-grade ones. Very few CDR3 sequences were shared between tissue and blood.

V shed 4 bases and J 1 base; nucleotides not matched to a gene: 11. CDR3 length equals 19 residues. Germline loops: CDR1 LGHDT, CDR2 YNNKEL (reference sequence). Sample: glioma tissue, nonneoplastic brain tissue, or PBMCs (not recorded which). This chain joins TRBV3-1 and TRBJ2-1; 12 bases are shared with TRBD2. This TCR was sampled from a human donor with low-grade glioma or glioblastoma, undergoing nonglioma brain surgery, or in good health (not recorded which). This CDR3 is CASSLFGSSGGGSYNEQFF. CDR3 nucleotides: TGTGCCAGCAGCCTCTTCGGGTCTAGCGGGGGGGGTTCCTACAATGAGCAGTTCTTC.